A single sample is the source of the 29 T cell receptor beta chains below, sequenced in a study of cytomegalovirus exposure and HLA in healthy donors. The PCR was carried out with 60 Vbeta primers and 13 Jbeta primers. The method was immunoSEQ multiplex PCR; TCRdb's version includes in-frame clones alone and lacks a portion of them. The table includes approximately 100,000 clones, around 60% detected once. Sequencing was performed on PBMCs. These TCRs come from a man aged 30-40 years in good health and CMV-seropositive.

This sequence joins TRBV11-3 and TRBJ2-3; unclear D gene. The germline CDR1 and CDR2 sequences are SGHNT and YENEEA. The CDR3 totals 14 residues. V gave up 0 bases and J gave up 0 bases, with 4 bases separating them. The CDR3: CASSLDTSTDTQYF. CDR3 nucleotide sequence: TGTGCCAGCAGCTTAGATACTAGCACAGATACGCAGTATTTT.

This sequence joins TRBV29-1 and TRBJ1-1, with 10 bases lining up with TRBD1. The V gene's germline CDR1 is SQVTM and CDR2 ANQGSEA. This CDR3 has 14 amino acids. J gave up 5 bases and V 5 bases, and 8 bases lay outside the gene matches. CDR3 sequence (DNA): TGCAGCGTTATTGGACAGGGGGGTGGGACTGAAGCTTTCTTT. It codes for CSVIGQGGGTEAFF.

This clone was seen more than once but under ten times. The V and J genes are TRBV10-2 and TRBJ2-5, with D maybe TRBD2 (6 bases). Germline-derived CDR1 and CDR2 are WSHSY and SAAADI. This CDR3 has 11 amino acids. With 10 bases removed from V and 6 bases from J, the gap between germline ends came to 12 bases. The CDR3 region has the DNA TGCGCCACCGGGACTGGGAAGACCCAGTACTTC. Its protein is CATGTGKTQYF.

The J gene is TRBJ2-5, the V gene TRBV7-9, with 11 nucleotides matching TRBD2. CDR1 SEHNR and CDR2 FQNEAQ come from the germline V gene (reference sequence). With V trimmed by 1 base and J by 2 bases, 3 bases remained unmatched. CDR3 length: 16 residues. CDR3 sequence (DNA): TGTGCCAGCAGCTTAGGTATAGCGGGGGGGCAAGAGACCCAGTACTTC. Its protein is CASSLGIAGGQETQYF. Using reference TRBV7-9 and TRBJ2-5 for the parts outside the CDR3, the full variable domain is DTGVSQNPRHKITKRGQNVTFRCDPISEHNRLYWYRQTLGQGPEFLTYFQNEAQLEKSRLLSDRFSAERPKGSFSTLEIQRTEQGDSAMYLCASSLGIAGGQETQYFGPGTRLLVL.

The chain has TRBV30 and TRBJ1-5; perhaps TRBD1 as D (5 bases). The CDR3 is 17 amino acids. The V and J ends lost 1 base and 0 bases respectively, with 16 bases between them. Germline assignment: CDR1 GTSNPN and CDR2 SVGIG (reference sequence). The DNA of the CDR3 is TGTGCCTGGAGTGAGACAGAGATCAAGCTTAGCAATCAGCCCCAGCATTTT. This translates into CAWSETEIKLSNQPQHF. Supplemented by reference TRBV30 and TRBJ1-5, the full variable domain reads SQTIHQWPATLVQPVGSPLSLECTVEGTSNPNLYWYRQAAGRGLQLLFYSVGIGQISSEVPQNLSASRPQDRQFILSSKKLLLSDSGFYLCAWSETEIKLSNQPQHFGDGTRLSIL.

This CDR3 is CASSIRGDSRSYEQYF. The CDR3 region has the DNA TGTGCCAGTAGTATTCGTGGTGACAGTCGATCCTACGAGCAGTACTTC. The rearrangement links TRBV19 to TRBJ2-7; a possible D gene is TRBD1 (5 bases). This CDR3 comprises 16 residues. Per germline, CDR1 LNHDA and CDR2 SQIVND (reference sequence). The V end lost 3 bases, the J end lost 1 base, and 16 bases lay between the germline ends.

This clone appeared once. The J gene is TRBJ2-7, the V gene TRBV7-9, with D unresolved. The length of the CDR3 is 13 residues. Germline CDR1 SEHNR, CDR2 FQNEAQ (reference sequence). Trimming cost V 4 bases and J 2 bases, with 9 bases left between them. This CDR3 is CASSSGETYEQYF. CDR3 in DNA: TGTGCCAGCAGCTCAGGCGAAACCTACGAGCAGTACTTC. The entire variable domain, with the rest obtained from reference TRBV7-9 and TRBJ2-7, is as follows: DTGVSQNPRHKITKRGQNVTFRCDPISEHNRLYWYRQTLGQGPEFLTYFQNEAQLEKSRLLSDRFSAERPKGSFSTLEIQRTEQGDSAMYLCASSSGETYEQYFGPGTRLTVT.

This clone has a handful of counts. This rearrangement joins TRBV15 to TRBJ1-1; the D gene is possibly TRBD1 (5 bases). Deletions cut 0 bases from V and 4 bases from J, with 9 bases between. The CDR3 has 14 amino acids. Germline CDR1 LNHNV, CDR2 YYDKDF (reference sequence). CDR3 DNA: TGTGCCACCAGCAGAGATCGGGGGGGCACTGAAGCTTTCTTT. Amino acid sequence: CATSRDRGGTEAFF.

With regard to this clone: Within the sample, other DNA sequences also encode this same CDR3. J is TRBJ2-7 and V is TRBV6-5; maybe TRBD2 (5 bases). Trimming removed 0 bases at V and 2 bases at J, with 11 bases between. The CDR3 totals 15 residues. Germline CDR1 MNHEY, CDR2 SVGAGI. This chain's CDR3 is CASSYSKTGTYEQYF. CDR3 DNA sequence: TGTGCCAGCAGTTACTCGAAAACGGGAACCTACGAGCAGTACTTC.

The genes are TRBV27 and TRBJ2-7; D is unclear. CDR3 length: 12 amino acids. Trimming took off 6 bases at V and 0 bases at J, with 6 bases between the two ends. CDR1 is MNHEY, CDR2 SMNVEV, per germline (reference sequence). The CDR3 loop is CASRRSSYEQYF. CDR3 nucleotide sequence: TGTGCCAGCAGAAGGAGCTCCTACGAGCAGTACTTC.

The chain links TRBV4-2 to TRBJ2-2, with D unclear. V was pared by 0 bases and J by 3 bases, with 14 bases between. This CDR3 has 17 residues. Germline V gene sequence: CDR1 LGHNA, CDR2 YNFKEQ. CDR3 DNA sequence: TGTGCCAGCAGCCAAGATAGATTAGAAACCGACACCGGGGAGCTGTTTTTT. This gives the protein CASSQDRLETDTGELFF.

Written as DNA, the CDR3 is TGTGCCAGCAGCGTAGGTGAGGTGGCGTCCGGACTCACGCAGTATTTT. Its protein is CASSVGEVASGLTQYF. This chain links TRBV9 with TRBJ2-3; tentative D call: TRBD2 (5 bases). The V gene lost 0 bases and the J gene lost 9 bases, with 20 bases spanning the gap. Germline CDR1 and CDR2: SGDLS and YYNGEE. This CDR3 spans 16 amino acids.

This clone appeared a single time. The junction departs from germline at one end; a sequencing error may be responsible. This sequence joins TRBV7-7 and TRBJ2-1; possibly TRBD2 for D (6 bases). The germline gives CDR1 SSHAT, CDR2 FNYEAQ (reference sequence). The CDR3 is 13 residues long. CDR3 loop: CASSPRPGREQFF. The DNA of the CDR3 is TGTGCTAGCAGCCCTAGGCCAGGGAGGGAGCAGTTCTTC.

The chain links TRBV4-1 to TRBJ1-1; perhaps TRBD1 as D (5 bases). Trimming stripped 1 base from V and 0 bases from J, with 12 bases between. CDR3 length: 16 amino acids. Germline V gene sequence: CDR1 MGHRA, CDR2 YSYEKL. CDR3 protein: CASSQGVRDLNTEAFF. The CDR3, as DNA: TGCGCCAGCAGCCAAGGGGTCAGGGATCTGAACACTGAAGCTTTCTTT.

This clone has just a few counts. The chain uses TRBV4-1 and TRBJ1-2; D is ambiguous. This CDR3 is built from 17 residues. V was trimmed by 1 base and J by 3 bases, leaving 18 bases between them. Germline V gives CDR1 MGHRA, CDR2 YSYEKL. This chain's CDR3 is CASSQGVKRAEYYGYTF. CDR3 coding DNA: TGCGCCAGCAGCCAAGGGGTTAAGAGGGCCGAATACTATGGCTACACCTTC.

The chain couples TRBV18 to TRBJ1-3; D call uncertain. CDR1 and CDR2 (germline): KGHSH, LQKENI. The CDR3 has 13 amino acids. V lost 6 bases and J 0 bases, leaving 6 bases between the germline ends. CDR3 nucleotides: TGTGCCAGCTCCAGTTTCTCTGGAAACACCATATATTTT. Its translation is CASSSFSGNTIYF.

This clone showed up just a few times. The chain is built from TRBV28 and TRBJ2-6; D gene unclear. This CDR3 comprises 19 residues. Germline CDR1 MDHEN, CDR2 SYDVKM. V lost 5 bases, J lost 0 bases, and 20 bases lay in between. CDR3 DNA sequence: TGTGCCAGCAGTCCTTCGACAATCCTCTCTCTCTCTGGGGCCAACGTCCTGACTTTC. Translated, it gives CASSPSTILSLSGANVLTF.

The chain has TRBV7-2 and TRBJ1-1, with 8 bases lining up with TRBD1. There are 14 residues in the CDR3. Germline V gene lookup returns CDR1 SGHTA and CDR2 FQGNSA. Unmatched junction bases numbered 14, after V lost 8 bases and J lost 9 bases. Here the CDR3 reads CASGRGRGREKAFF. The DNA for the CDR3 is TGTGCCAGCGGCAGGGGCAGGGGGCGCGAAAAAGCTTTCTTT.

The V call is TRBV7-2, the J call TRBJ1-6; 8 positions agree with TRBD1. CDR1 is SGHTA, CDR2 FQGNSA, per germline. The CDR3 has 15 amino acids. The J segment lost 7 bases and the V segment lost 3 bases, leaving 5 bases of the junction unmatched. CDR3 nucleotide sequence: TGTGCCAGCAGCTTTGGACAGGGTTGGAATTCACCCCTCCACTTT. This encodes CASSFGQGWNSPLHF.

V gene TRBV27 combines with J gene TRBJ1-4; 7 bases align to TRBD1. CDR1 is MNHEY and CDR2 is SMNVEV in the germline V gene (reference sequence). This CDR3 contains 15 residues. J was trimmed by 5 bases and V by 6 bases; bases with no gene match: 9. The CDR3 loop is CASRLQGLGNEKLFF. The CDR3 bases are TGTGCCAGCAGGCTACAGGGGCTAGGGAATGAAAAACTGTTTTTT.

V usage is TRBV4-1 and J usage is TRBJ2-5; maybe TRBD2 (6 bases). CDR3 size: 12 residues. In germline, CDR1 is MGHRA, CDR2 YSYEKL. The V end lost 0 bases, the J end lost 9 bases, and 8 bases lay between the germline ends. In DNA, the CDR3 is TGCGCCAGCAGCCAAGATACGGGGGCCCAGTACTTC. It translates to CASSQDTGAQYF.

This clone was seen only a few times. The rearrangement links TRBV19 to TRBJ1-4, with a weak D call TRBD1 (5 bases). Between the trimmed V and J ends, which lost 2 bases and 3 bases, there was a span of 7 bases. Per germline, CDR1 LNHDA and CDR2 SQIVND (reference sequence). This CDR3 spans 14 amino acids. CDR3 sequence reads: CASSIQGPNEKLFF. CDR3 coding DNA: TGTGCCAGTAGTATACAGGGTCCTAATGAAAAACTGTTTTTT.

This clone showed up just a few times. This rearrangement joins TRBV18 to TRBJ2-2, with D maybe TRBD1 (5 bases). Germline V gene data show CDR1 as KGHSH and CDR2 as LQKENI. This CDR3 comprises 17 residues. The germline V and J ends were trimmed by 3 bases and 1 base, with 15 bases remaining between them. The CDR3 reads CASSPLPGPLNTGELFF. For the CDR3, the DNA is TGTGCCAGCTCACCCTTGCCAGGGCCCCTGAACACCGGGGAGCTGTTTTTT.

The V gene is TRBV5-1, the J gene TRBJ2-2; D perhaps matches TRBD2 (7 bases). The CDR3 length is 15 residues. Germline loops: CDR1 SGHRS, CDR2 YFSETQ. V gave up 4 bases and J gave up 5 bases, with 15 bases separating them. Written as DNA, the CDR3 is TGCGCCAGCAGCCTGAGGGGGGGCTATACCGGGGAGCTGTTTTTT. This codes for CASSLRGGYTGELFF.

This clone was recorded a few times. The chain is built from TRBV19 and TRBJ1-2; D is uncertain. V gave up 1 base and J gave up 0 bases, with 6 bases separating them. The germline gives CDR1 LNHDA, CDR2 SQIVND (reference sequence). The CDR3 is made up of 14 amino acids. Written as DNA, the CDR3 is TGTGCCAGTAGTATAGTTCCAGCTAACTATGGCTACACCTTC. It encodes CASSIVPANYGYTF.

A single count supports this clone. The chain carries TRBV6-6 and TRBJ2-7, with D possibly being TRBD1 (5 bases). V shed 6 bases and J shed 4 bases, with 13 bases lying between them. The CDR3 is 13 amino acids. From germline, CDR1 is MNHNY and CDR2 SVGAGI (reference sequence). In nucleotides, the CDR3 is TGTGCCAGCAGCCAGGGTCCAATGTACGAGCAGTACTTC. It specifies CASSQGPMYEQYF.

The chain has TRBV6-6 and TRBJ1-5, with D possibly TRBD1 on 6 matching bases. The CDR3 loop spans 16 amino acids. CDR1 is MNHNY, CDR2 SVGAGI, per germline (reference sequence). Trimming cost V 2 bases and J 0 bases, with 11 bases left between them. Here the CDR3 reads CASSYGDNYSNQPQHF. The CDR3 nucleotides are TGTGCCAGCAGTTACGGGGACAACTATAGCAATCAGCCCCAGCATTTT.

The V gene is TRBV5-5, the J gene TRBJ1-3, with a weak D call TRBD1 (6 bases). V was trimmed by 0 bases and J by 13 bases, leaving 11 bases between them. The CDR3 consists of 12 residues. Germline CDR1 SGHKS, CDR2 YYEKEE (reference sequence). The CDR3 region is CASSLGTAQIYF. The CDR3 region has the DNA TGTGCCAGCAGCTTGGGGACAGCACAAATATATTTT.

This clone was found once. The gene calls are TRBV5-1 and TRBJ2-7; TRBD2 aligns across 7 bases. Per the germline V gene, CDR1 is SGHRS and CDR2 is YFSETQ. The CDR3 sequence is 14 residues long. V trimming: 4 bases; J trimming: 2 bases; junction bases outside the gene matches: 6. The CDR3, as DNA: TGCGCCAGCAGCCCCGGGGGAGGGACCTACGAGCAGTACTTC. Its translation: CASSPGGGTYEQYF.